This is a list of T cell receptor beta chains from one sample in a study of T cells after yellow fever vaccination. TCRdb reanalysed the 5' RACE reads using MiXCR and keeps one entry per CDR3 protein. The table shows around 590,000 distinct CDR3 sequences, with around an eighth occurring only once. The sample consisted of PBMCs, taken on the day of the yellow fever booster vaccination. Source of these receptors: a man aged 30 to 45 who received the YFV17D yellow fever vaccine. CDR3s leave out the opening cysteine and the closing phenylalanine or tryptophan. Each record gives: J gene, V gene, CDR3 protein.

>TRBJ2-1|TRBV20-1
SARAGAVYEQF
>TRBJ2-1|TRBV25-1
ASSPLLTSVLIGNEQF
>TRBJ2-2|TRBV29-1
SVDRVTGGELF
>TRBJ1-1|TRBV20-1
SARATGGTEAF
>TRBJ2-2|TRBV10-2
ASSEGTSGIGGELF
>TRBJ2-1|TRBV29-1
SAEREKWADEQF
>TRBJ2-7|TRBV20-1
SARVPPPYEQY
>TRBJ2-1|TRBV20-1
SASAEGDELF
>TRBJ2-5|TRBV20-1
SASRQGQETQY
>TRBJ1-3|TRBV7-2
ASSLAGETIY
>TRBJ1-5|TRBV28
ASTLGGVGQPQH
>TRBJ2-3|TRBV3-1
ASSQWSPGAAESTDTQY
>TRBJ2-3|TRBV4-3
ASSQGLEGDTQY
>TRBJ2-1|TRBV18
ASSPAQVDEQF
>TRBJ2-5|TRBV20-1
SARASGSETQY
>TRBJ1-2|TRBV29-1
SVDLNRDNYYGYT
>TRBJ2-7|TRBV10-3
AISGPENRGGSGTSYEQY
>TRBJ2-2|TRBV19
ASSSPQKWISNTGELF
>TRBJ2-4|TRBV25-1
ASSRLTGGVAKNIQY
>TRBJ2-1|TRBV5-1
ASSAGPNNEQF
>TRBJ2-5|TRBV19
ASRQGTGLGTQY
>TRBJ2-7|TRBV10-1
ASSESGGTVPGYEQY
>TRBJ2-1|TRBV9
ASSGGLSYNEQF
>TRBJ2-7|TRBV4-3
ASSRRVTLSSYEQY
>TRBJ2-1|TRBV3-1
ASSQEIGEQF
>TRBJ2-2|TRBV10-1
ASSRDVLGAGELF
>TRBJ2-1|TRBV27
ASTELAGGSYEQF
>TRBJ2-5|TRBV6-1
ASSLRGPPLETQY
>TRBJ2-2|TRBV7-3
ASSRTHGELF
>TRBJ2-3|TRBV11-2
ASSPNGLDTDTQY
>TRBJ2-1|TRBV6-1
ASTRGGHRDEQF
>TRBJ2-2|TRBV20-1
SARVMNTGELF
>TRBJ2-1|TRBV27
ASSFGVGQGAANEQF
>TRBJ2-7|TRBV7-9
ASSVDGGQNYEQY
>TRBJ2-7|TRBV27
ASSWGQGVGEQY
>TRBJ2-3|TRBV5-1
ASSGGRRGADTQY
>TRBJ2-1|TRBV29-1
SVVRDRPNEQF
>TRBJ2-1|TRBV5-1
ASSGGTIPYNEQF
>TRBJ2-2|TRBV7-2
ASSSPTRTAFTGELF
>TRBJ1-3|TRBV11-2
ASSFGVLSGNTIY
>TRBJ2-1|TRBV5-1
ASSRDPDNEQF
>TRBJ2-2|TRBV15
ATRGKGQGNTGELF
>TRBJ2-7|TRBV3-1
ASSQEYGLSEQY
>TRBJ2-1|TRBV12-3/TRBV12-4
ASRGVNNEQF
>TRBJ1-5|TRBV6-1
ASSARGTSQPQH
>TRBJ1-4|TRBV27
ASRPNGEKLF
>TRBJ1-2|TRBV5-1
ASTYGDRPNYGYT
>TRBJ2-2|TRBV12-3/TRBV12-4
ASSLGLGGAGELF
>TRBJ2-1|TRBV7-2
ASSSDRSRGNEQF
>TRBJ1-6|TRBV9
ASSARQVSPLH
>TRBJ2-3|TRBV6-5
ASSYSDRGRPDTQY
>TRBJ1-2|TRBV9
ASSVGDSRGYT
>TRBJ1-5|TRBV6-2/TRBV6-3
ASNSGLNQPQH
>TRBJ1-1|TRBV11-1
ASSLYRETEAF
>TRBJ2-3|TRBV20-1
SASPGPGRVDTQY
>TRBJ2-3|TRBV5-1
ASNAGSADTQY
>TRBJ1-1|TRBV7-9
ASSPFGTEAF
>TRBJ2-2|TRBV20-1
SARPTRTGELF
>TRBJ1-2|TRBV18
ASSPPTHGYT
>TRBJ2-3|TRBV12-3/TRBV12-4
ASSPSGSDTQY